The clone carrying this TCR beta chain was counted at least ten times. Its target is unknown. This sample was taken from a study of T cells after yellow fever vaccination. Using its own MiXCR run on the 5' RACE reads, TCRdb lists one record per CDR3 protein. The sample contains about 150,000 distinct CDR3 sequences, roughly 6.2% of which appear only once. Germline assignment: CDR1 DFQATT and CDR2 SNEGSKA (reference sequence). CDR3 length equals 12 residues. The germline V and J ends were trimmed by 2 bases and 3 bases, with 7 bases remaining between them. Whole-study findings and limits: Weaker overall was a secondary response that nonetheless peaked faster, on day 5 versus 15. The booster saw the reappearance of most primary-vaccination clones (approximately 97% CD4, around 88% CD8).

Sequenced material: CD4+ T cells sorted from PBMCs, taken on the day of the first yellow fever vaccination. The rearrangement joins TRBV20-1 to TRBJ2-5; D gene uncertain. The source of this sequence is a young man who received the YFV17D yellow fever vaccine. The CDR3 here is CSARTMEETQYF. Here the CDR3 DNA reads TGCAGTGCTAGAACCATGGAAGAGACCCAGTACTTC.